This entry lists 15 T cell receptor beta chains sequenced from one sample in a study of CD8 T cells in Susac syndrome. Random hexamers were used to reverse transcribe 0.5 to 1 ug of RNA. TCRdb re-analysed the immunoSEQ multiplex PCR reads in MiXCR, keeping a single row per CDR3 protein. The sample includes approximately 200,000 distinct CDR3 sequences, roughly nine tenths seen only once; the top ten take around 0.15%. Sequenced: CD8+ T cells from PBMCs. The receptor source for this set is a human donor with multiple sclerosis.

The count of this clonotype is one. The chain has TRBV4-1 and TRBJ2-1; TRBD2 matches 11 bases. This CDR3 contains 17 residues. Germline CDR1 and CDR2: MGHRA and YSYEKL. The J segment lost 3 bases and the V segment lost 0 bases, leaving 4 bases of the junction unmatched. CDR3 nucleotide sequence: TGCGCCAGCAGCCAAGACCCGCTAGCGGGGGGCTACAATGAGCAGTTCTTC. It codes for CASSQDPLAGGYNEQFF.

V usage is TRBV12-3 or TRBV12-4 and J usage is TRBJ2-1; 16 bases line up with TRBD2. There are 19 residues in the CDR3. With 1 base clipped from V and 7 bases from J, the junction kept 10 bases outside the gene matches. CDR3 loop: CASSLETGLAGGRRNEQFF. The CDR3 nucleotides are TGTGCCAGCAGTTTAGAGACGGGACTAGCGGGAGGGAGACGAAATGAGCAGTTCTTC.

The chain joins TRBV7-9 to TRBJ2-1; D call uncertain. The CDR3 has 13 residues. V lost 9 bases to trimming and J lost 8 bases, with 17 bases between them. Germline CDR1 SEHNR, CDR2 FQNEAQ (reference sequence). The CDR3 region has the DNA TGTGCCAGAGTCGATCCCCCTCACGATGAGCAGTTCTTC. The encoded protein is CARVDPPHDEQFF.

The chain combines TRBV7-8 with TRBJ2-3; no definite D call. The germline V gene has CDR1 SGHVS and CDR2 FQNEAQ. V was clipped by 3 bases and J by 0 bases, with 10 bases between them. The CDR3 runs to 15 residues. CDR3 loop: CASSLWASSTDTQYF. The CDR3 coding sequence is TGTGCCAGCAGCTTGTGGGCCTCTAGCACAGATACGCAGTATTTT.

The chain couples TRBV7-9 to TRBJ1-6; TRBD1 matches 10 bases. V shed 3 bases and J 10 bases; nucleotides not matched to a gene: 6. The CDR3 has 15 residues. The germline CDR1 and CDR2 sequences are SEHNR and FQNEAQ (reference sequence). This chain's CDR3 is CASSFFGTGVSPLHF. CDR3 DNA sequence: TGTGCCAGCAGCTTTTTCGGGACAGGGGTCTCACCCCTCCACTTT.

In this sample, this clonotype turned up a few times. The chain combines TRBV12-3 or TRBV12-4 with TRBJ2-7; D perhaps matches TRBD1 (6 bases). This CDR3 is built from 13 residues. The V and J ends lost 3 bases and 4 bases respectively, with 10 bases between them. DNA of the CDR3: TGTGCCAGCAGTTTCGGACAGTTATACGAGCAGTACTTC. This translates into CASSFGQLYEQYF.

This chain joins TRBV18 and TRBJ2-5, with 7 positions matching TRBD1. The length of the CDR3 is 16 residues. Germline CDR1 and CDR2: KGHSH and LQKENI. After removal of 1 base from V and 7 bases from J, the junction contained 12 bases not matched to a gene. CDR3 sequence (DNA): TGTGCCAGCTCACCACGGGGACAGTCCCTTTTGGGGACCCAGTACTTC. It yields the protein CASSPRGQSLLGTQYF.

The count of this clonotype is one. The chain is built from TRBV19 and TRBJ2-2, with D uncertain. Germline V CDR1 and CDR2: LNHDA, SQIVND (reference sequence). Trimming took 1 base from V and 2 from J, leaving 11 bases between them. This CDR3 region has 16 residues. The CDR3 DNA reads TGTGCCAGTAGTATAGTGCCGGTTCTAAACACCGGGGAGCTGTTTTTT. As protein: CASSIVPVLNTGELFF.

The V gene is TRBV12-3 or TRBV12-4, the J gene TRBJ1-2; TRBD1 agrees at 10 bases. With 5 bases clipped from V and 6 bases from J, the junction kept 6 bases outside the gene matches. The CDR3 totals 14 residues. In nucleotides, the CDR3 is TGTGCCAGCAGTGGGGACAGGGGAACAGATGGCTACACCTTC. Protein: CASSGDRGTDGYTF.

The chain couples TRBV3-1 to TRBJ2-7; D possibly corresponds to TRBD1 (6 bases). CDR1 and CDR2 (germline): LGHDT, YNNKEL (reference sequence). The CDR3 is 16 amino acids. V lost 1 base and J lost 2, with 15 bases in between. DNA for the CDR3: TGTGCCAGCAGCCAAGTAGCGTCCGGGACACCCTACGAGCAGTACTTC. This encodes CASSQVASGTPYEQYF.

V gene TRBV13 combines with J gene TRBJ2-4, with D possibly being TRBD2 (5 bases). Germline V gene sequence: CDR1 PRHDT, CDR2 FYEKMQ (reference sequence). The germline V and J ends were trimmed by 5 bases and 0 bases, with 11 bases remaining between them. There are 15 residues in the CDR3. This CDR3 is CASSNTGVAKNIQYF. The DNA for the CDR3 is TGTGCCAGCAGCAACACCGGGGTAGCCAAAAACATTCAGTACTTC.

This clonotype came up once. The chain is built from TRBV9 and TRBJ2-6; D is unresolved. The CDR3 consists of 15 residues. V was trimmed by 3 bases and J by 0 bases, leaving 7 bases between them. Germline V gives CDR1 SGDLS, CDR2 YYNGEE. CDR3 sequence (DNA): TGTGCCAGCAGCGCCCCTGGCTCTGGGGCCAACGTCCTGACTTTC. It encodes CASSAPGSGANVLTF.

This chain connects TRBV18 to TRBJ1-1, with a weak D call TRBD1 (6 bases). V was clipped by 3 bases and J by 2 bases, with 19 bases between them. The CDR3 is 17 residues long. Germline values: CDR1 KGHSH, CDR2 LQKENI. CDR3 DNA sequence: TGTGCCAGCTCACCCCAATTTTTGGGGGCACTAAACACTGAAGCTTTCTTT. This encodes CASSPQFLGALNTEAFF.

This chain joins TRBV19 and TRBJ2-3; 9 nucleotides align to TRBD1. Germline CDR1 LNHDA, CDR2 SQIVND (reference sequence). The V and J ends lost 7 bases and 6 bases, in that order; junction bases with no gene match: 8. The CDR3 runs 14 residues. CDR3 sequence (DNA): TGTGCCAGTACCGACGGGACAGGGAGGGATACGCAGTATTTT. This sequence encodes CASTDGTGRDTQYF.

The V gene is TRBV7-9, the J gene TRBJ2-5, with 11 bases that match TRBD2. Germline assignment: CDR1 SEHNR and CDR2 FQNEAQ (reference sequence). The CDR3 consists of 14 residues. V lost 6 bases and J lost 4; bases outside the gene matches: 4. For the CDR3, the DNA is TGTGCCAGCAGTCCACTAGCGGGGGTAGAGACCCAGTACTTC. It is translated as CASSPLAGVETQYF.